These 10 T cell receptor beta chains were sequenced from one sample in a study of T-cell reconstitution after alpha-beta-depleted transplantation in children (dated by TCRdb to the mid-2010s). Library creation used PCR. The reads were generated on an Illumina HiSeq 2500. Molecular barcoding was employed in the preparation of TCR libraries, with unique molecular identifiers being used to normalize TCRbeta repertoire quantification. TCRdb reprocessed the public reads (quality trimming at Q25 with fastp, clone calling with MiXCR) and kept in-frame beta chains. One record per CDR3 amino acid sequence lists the most common genes and DNA. Within this sample are 600,000 to 700,000 distinct CDR3 sequences, with roughly 17% of them counted one time only. Over 0.95% of the sample belongs to the ten largest clones. The source material was PBMCs from the stem cell graft donor, sampled from the stem cell graft. Every receptor here comes from a human donor who donated a stem cell graft to a child with acute myeloid leukemia.

V gene TRBV20-1 combines with J gene TRBJ2-7; D gene uncertain. Trimming removed 1 base at V and 0 bases at J, with 7 bases between. CDR1 is DFQATT and CDR2 is SNEGSKA in the germline V gene (reference sequence). The CDR3 has 13 residues. CDR3 coding DNA: TGCAGTGCTAGAGGGCAGCGCTCCTACGAGCAGTACGTC. Its translation: CSARGQRSYEQYV.

This clonotype was counted a few times. This chain joins TRBV12-3 or TRBV12-4 and TRBJ2-1; D unresolved. The CDR3 consists of 13 residues. V lost 2 bases and J lost 4, with 6 bases in between. The DNA for the CDR3 is TGTGCCAGCAGTTTACGGAATTACAATGAGCAGTTCTTC. It translates to CASSLRNYNEQFF.

The chain has TRBV6-5 and TRBJ2-1, with D possibly being TRBD2 (6 bases). The CDR3 spans 17 residues. The germline gives CDR1 MNHEY, CDR2 SVGAGI. Trimming pared 3 bases from V and 6 bases from J, leaving 21 bases between. This chain's CDR3 is CASSYSAGPNRVNEQFF. The CDR3 nucleotides read TGTGCCAGCAGTTATAGCGCGGGGCCAAATCGGGTCAATGAGCAGTTCTTC.

The chain has TRBV4-3 and TRBJ2-1, with 13 bases that match TRBD2. Germline V gene lookup returns CDR1 LGHNA and CDR2 YSLEER. This CDR3 comprises 20 residues. After removal of 0 bases from V and 0 bases from J, the junction contained 8 bases not matched to a gene. In DNA form, the CDR3 reads TGCGCCAGCAGCCAAGATGAAATACTAGCGGGGGGGAGCTCCTACAATGAGCAGTTCTTC. As protein: CASSQDEILAGGSSYNEQFF.

The chain combines TRBV12-3 or TRBV12-4 with TRBJ2-1, with D tentatively TRBD1 (7 bases). This CDR3 is built from 13 residues. V lost 8 bases, J lost 7 bases, and 15 bases lay in between. CDR3 DNA sequence: TGTGCCAGCTACCAGGGGGGCCAGAATGAGCAGTTCTTC. Residues: CASYQGGQNEQFF.

The chain is built from TRBV10-2 and TRBJ2-7, with TRBD2 identical over 8 bases. CDR1 is WSHSY, CDR2 SAAADI, per germline. Trimming removed 3 bases from V and 0 bases from J; junction bases left unmatched: 16. The CDR3 extends over 19 amino acids. The CDR3 sequence is CASSDPSFSPRGVSYEQYV. CDR3 coding DNA: TGCGCCAGCAGTGATCCTTCCTTTTCCCCGCGGGGGGTCTCCTACGAGCAGTACGTC.

The chain is built from TRBV5-1 and TRBJ2-2; tentatively, D is TRBD2 (5 bases). The CDR3 covers 14 residues. Trimming left V 3 bases short and J 6 bases short, with 12 bases between. Germline values: CDR1 SGHRS, CDR2 YFSETQ. The CDR3 nucleotides read TGCGCCAGCAGCTCCTATTCGAGGGCCGGGGAGCTGTTTTTT. Residues: CASSSYSRAGELFF.

The chain employs TRBV3-1 and TRBJ2-2; the D is unclear. The V end lost 5 bases, the J end lost 3 bases, and 13 bases lay between the germline ends. This CDR3 is 15 amino acids long. The germline V gene has CDR1 LGHDT and CDR2 YNNKEL (reference sequence). The CDR3 sequence: CASSTLGSYTGELFF. CDR3 DNA sequence: TGTGCCAGCAGCACACTTGGGTCCTACACCGGGGAGCTGTTTTTT.

This clonotype was counted at least ten times. The chain couples TRBV20-1 to TRBJ2-7; D perhaps matches TRBD1 (5 bases). Germline CDR1 and CDR2: DFQATT and SNEGSKA (reference sequence). The CDR3 loop spans 15 amino acids. V gave up 0 bases and J gave up 0 bases, with 12 bases separating them. DNA of the CDR3: TGCAGTGCTAGAGATTCTCAGGGTAACTCCTACGAGCAGTACTTC. It encodes CSARDSQGNSYEQYF.

This clonotype was seen more than once but under ten times. The chain joins TRBV12-3 or TRBV12-4 to TRBJ1-5, with TRBD1 as a possible D gene (6 bases). V was pared by 5 bases and J by 2 bases, with 10 bases between. The length of the CDR3 is 14 residues. Here the CDR3 reads CASSPGEGNQPQHF. CDR3 coding DNA: TGTGCCAGCAGTCCAGGGGAAGGCAATCAGCCCCAGCATTTT.